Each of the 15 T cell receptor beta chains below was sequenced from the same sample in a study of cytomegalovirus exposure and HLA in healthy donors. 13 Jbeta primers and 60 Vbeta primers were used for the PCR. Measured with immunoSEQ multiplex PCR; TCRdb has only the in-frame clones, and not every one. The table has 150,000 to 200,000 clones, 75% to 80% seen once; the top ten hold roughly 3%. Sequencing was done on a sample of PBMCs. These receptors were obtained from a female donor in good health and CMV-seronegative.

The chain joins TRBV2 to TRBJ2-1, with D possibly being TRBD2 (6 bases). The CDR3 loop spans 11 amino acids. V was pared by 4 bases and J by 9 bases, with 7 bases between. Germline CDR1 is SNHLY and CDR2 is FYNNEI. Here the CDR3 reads CASSVGGEQFF. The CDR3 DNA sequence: TGTGCCAGCAGTGTGGGGGGTGAGCAGTTCTTC.

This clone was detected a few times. The CDR3 bases are TGTGCCAGCAGCTACCTTATAGCGGACCTTCGAGATACGCAGTATTTT. It specifies CASSYLIADLRDTQYF. The rearrangement uses TRBV11-2 and TRBJ2-3, with D tentatively TRBD2 (6 bases). Trimming stripped 4 bases from V and 5 bases from J, with 19 bases between. Germline V gene lookup returns CDR1 SGHAT and CDR2 FQNNGV. The CDR3 extends over 16 amino acids.

The CDR3 DNA follows: TGCGCCAGCAGCCAAGAGGAGGGACTACCGTACGAGCAGTACTTC. This translates into CASSQEEGLPYEQYF. This chain uses TRBV4-1 with TRBJ2-7; 7 bases are a match to TRBD2. Germline V lookup: CDR1 MGHRA, CDR2 YSYEKL. V shed 0 bases and J 4 bases; nucleotides not matched to a gene: 6. The length of the CDR3 is 15 residues.

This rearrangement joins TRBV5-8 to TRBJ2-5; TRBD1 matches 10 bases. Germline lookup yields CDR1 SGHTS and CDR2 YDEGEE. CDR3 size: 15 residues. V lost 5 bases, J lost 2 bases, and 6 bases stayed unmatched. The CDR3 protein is CASRSGTGAQETQYF. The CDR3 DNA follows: TGTGCCAGCAGATCCGGGACAGGGGCGCAAGAGACCCAGTACTTC.

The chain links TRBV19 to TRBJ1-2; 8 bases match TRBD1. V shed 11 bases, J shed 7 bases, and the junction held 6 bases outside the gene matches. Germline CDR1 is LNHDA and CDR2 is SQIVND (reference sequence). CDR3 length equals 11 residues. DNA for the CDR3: TGTGCCGCTCAGGGGGCTCTTGGCTACACCTTC. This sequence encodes CAAQGALGYTF.

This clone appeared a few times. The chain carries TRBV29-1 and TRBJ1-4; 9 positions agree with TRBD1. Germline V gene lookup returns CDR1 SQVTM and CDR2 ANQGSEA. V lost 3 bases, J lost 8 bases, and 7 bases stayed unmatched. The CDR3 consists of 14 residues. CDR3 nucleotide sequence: TGCAGCGTTGAGGGCACAGGGGGCGACGAAAAACTGTTTTTT. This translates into CSVEGTGGDEKLFF.

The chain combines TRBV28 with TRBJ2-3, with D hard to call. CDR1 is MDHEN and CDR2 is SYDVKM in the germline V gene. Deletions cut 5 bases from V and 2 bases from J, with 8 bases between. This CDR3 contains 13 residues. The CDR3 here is CASSVGDTDTQYF. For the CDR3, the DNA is TGTGCCAGCAGTGTAGGAGACACAGATACGCAGTATTTT.

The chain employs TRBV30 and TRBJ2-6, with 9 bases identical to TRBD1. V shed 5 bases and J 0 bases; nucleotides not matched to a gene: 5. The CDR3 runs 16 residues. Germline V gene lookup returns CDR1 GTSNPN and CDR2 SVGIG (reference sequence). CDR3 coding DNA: TGTGCCTGGGACAGGGGGGTTTTCTCTGGGGCCAACGTCCTGACTTTC. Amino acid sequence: CAWDRGVFSGANVLTF.

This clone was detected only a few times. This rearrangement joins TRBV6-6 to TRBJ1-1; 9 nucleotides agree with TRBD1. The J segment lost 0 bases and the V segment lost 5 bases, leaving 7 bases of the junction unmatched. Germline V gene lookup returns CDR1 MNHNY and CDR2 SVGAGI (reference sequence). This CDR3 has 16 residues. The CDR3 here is CASSTGTGSMNTEAFF. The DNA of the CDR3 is TGTGCCAGCAGTACCGGGACAGGGTCCATGAACACTGAAGCTTTCTTT.

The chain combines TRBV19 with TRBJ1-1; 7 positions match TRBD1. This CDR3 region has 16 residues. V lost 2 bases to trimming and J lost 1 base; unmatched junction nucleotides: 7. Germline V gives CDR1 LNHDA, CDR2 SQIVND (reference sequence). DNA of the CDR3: TGTGCCAGTAGTATACCGACAGGGTTATGGAACACTGAAGCTTTCTTT. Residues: CASSIPTGLWNTEAFF.

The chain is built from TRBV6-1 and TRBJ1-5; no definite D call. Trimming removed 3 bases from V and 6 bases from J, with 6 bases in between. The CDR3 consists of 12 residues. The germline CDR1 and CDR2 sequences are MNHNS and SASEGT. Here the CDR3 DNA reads TGTGCCAGCAGTGACCTAGTTCAGCCCCAGCATTTT. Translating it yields CASSDLVQPQHF.

In DNA form, the CDR3 reads TGTGCCTGGAGGGTAGACATGAACACTGAAGCTTTCTTT. It encodes CAWRVDMNTEAFF. The rearrangement joins TRBV30 to TRBJ1-1; D is undetermined. The CDR3 covers 13 residues. V was pared by 3 bases and J by 0 bases, with 8 bases between. Germline assignment: CDR1 GTSNPN and CDR2 SVGIG (reference sequence). Combining the CDR3 with reference TRBV30 and TRBJ1-1 gives the whole variable domain SQTIHQWPATLVQPVGSPLSLECTVEGTSNPNLYWYRQAAGRGLQLLFYSVGIGQISSEVPQNLSASRPQDRQFILSSKKLLLSDSGFYLCAWRVDMNTEAFFGQGTRLTVV.

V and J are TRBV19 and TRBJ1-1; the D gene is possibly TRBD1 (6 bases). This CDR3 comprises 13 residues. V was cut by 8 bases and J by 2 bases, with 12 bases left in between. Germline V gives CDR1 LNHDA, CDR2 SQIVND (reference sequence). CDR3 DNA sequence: TGTGCCAGTGCCTTGGGACAAAACACTGAAGCTTTCTTT. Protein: CASALGQNTEAFF.

Here the CDR3 DNA reads TGTGCCAGCAGTGCAGGATCCCTCACAGATACGCAGTATTTT. This translates into CASSAGSLTDTQYF. The V gene is TRBV6-6, the J gene TRBJ2-3; D not certain. This CDR3 has 14 residues. Germline values: CDR1 MNHNY, CDR2 SVGAGI (reference sequence). The germline V and J ends were trimmed by 5 bases and 2 bases, with 11 bases remaining between them.

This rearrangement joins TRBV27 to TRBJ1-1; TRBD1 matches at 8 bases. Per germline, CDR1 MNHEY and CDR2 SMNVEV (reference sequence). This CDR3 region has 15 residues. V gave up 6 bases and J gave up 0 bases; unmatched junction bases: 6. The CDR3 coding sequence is TGTGCCAGCAGATCCCGGGACAGGATGAACACTGAAGCTTTCTTT. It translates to CASRSRDRMNTEAFF.